This TCR beta chain came from a study of low-dose radiotherapy and immunotherapy resistance in tumors. This CDR3 spans 12 amino acids. V lost 4 bases and J lost 7, with 11 bases in between. Germline V CDR1 and CDR2: DFQATT, SNEGSKA (reference sequence). TRAV- and TRBV-specific primers primed first-strand cDNA, covering alpha and beta chains. TCR amplification ran 15 to 25 PCR cycles using constant-region and V-primer adapter primers. Each CDR3 protein is one row after TCRdb ran MiXCR on the reads. Among 95,000 to 100,000 distinct CDR3 sequences listed, more than 20% were seen once. This clonotype was recorded at least ten times. Time point in this sample: after trial treatment. Treatment defined: LDRT plus nivolumab, ipilimumab, low-dose cyclophosphamide and aspirin (RACIN trial).

This clonotype was sampled from a male donor with prostate cancer. The chain recombines TRBV20-1 with TRBJ2-1; TRBD1 is a possible D gene (5 bases). The sequencing here drew on PBMCs, taken after low-dose radiotherapy plus immunotherapy. CDR3 coding DNA: TGCAGTGCTAATGTCAGGGATAATGAGCAGTTCTTC. Translation gives CSANVRDNEQFF.